A single sample is the source of the 9 T cell receptor beta chains below, sequenced in a study of T cell repertoires in cytomegalovirus infection. These TCRs' antigens remain unknown. In TCRdb, the reads were re-called with MiXCR into one record per CDR3 protein. The repertoire includes roughly 310,000 distinct CDR3 sequences, roughly 28% of them detected once, and roughly 20% sits in the top ten. Sample: cultured PBMCs, taken from culture after CMV antigen stimulation. These receptors came from a human donor in good health (CMV status not recorded). Some clones in this sample may be carry-over from other donors' samples.

Many counts were recorded for this clonotype. The V and J genes are TRBV7-9 and TRBJ1-2, with D unclear. V shed 1 base and J shed 6 bases, with 15 bases lying between them. CDR1 is SEHNR, CDR2 FQNEAQ, per germline (reference sequence). CDR3 size: 15 residues. The CDR3 coding sequence is TGTGCCAGCAGCTTAGTTTATCGCGGTCGAGATGGCTACACCTTC. Amino acid sequence: CASSLVYRGRDGYTF.

This clonotype was seen a handful of times. The chain combines TRBV2 with TRBJ1-2; D gene uncertain. V shed 3 bases and J shed 3 bases, with 11 bases lying between them. Germline CDR1 and CDR2: SNHLY and FYNNEI. This CDR3 is built from 14 residues. This CDR3 is CASSDGRRYYGYTF. Written as DNA, the CDR3 is TGTGCCAGCAGTGATGGACGACGGTACTATGGCTACACCTTC.

This clonotype was detected only a few times. The chain links TRBV7-3 to TRBJ2-3; 12 positions match TRBD2. CDR3 length: 16 amino acids. J gave up 2 bases and V 5 bases, and 5 bases lay outside the gene matches. Germline CDR1 and CDR2: SGHTA and FQGTGA. The chain's CDR3 is CASSRGLAGFTDTQYF. The CDR3 DNA sequence: TGTGCCAGCAGCCGCGGACTAGCGGGGTTCACAGATACGCAGTATTTT.

This clonotype was observed a few times. This chain joins TRBV2 and TRBJ1-5; no firm D call. Germline CDR1 SNHLY, CDR2 FYNNEI. V was cut by 4 bases and J by 0 bases, with 4 bases left in between. The CDR3 has 13 residues. CDR3 sequence reads: CASSADSNQPQHF. As DNA, the CDR3 is TGTGCCAGCAGTGCGGATAGCAATCAGCCCCAGCATTTT.

The V and J genes are TRBV5-1 and TRBJ2-2, with 11 bases that match TRBD2. Germline CDR1 SGHRS, CDR2 YFSETQ. The CDR3 totals 14 residues. After removal of 9 bases from V and 6 bases from J, the junction contained 7 bases not matched to a gene. The CDR3 DNA is TGCGCCACCAAGACTAGCGGGGTGGCCGGGGAGCTGTTTTTT. It specifies CATKTSGVAGELFF.

This clonotype occurred a few times. This chain links TRBV7-4 with TRBJ2-3, with no clear D. Germline V gene data show CDR1 as SGHVT and CDR2 as SQSDAQ. The CDR3 consists of 11 residues. Trimming removed 4 bases from V and 4 bases from J, with 3 bases in between. For the CDR3, the DNA is TGTGCCAGCAGCTCCGCAGATACGCAGTATTTT. Its protein product is CASSSADTQYF. Using reference TRBV7-4 and TRBJ2-3 for the parts outside the CDR3, the full variable domain is GAGVSQSPRYKVAKRGRDVALRCDSISGHVTLYWYRQTLGQGSEVLTYSQSDAQRDKSGRPSGRFSAERPERSVSTLKIQRTEQGDSAVYLCASSSADTQYFGPGTRLTVL.

A few counts support this clonotype. This chain connects TRBV6-7 to TRBJ1-1; D is undetermined. TRBV6-7 is marked as an open reading frame, function uncertain. The CDR3 loop spans 15 amino acids. Trimming pared 4 bases from V and 4 bases from J, leaving 16 bases between. The CDR3 here is CASSFGPSGATEAFF. CDR3 sequence (DNA): TGTGCCAGCAGTTTTGGGCCGTCCGGCGCCACTGAAGCTTTCTTT.

This clonotype was seen only a few times. The chain has TRBV5-4 and TRBJ2-1; 11 nucleotides line up with TRBD2. Trimming cost V 5 bases and J 15 bases; bases outside gene matches: 16. The CDR3 contains 15 residues. Germline loops: CDR1 SGHNT, CDR2 YYREEE (reference sequence). CDR3 region: CASRSPSGGLPQWFF. CDR3 in DNA: TGTGCCAGCAGGTCCCCTAGCGGGGGGCTCCCGCAGTGGTTCTTC. Full variable domain (outside the CDR3, taken from reference TRBV5-4 and TRBJ2-1): ETGVTQSPTHLIKTRGQQVTLRCSSQSGHNTVSWYQQALGQGPQFIFQYYREEENGRGNFPPRFSGLQFPNYSSELNVNALELDDSALYLCASRSPSGGLPQWFFGPGTRLTVL.

Ten or more counts support this clonotype. J is TRBJ2-3 and V is TRBV6-1; 8 nucleotides match TRBD2. In germline, CDR1 is MNHNS, CDR2 SASEGT. The CDR3 covers 15 residues. Losses at the gene ends were 2 bases for V and 1 base for J; bases not matched to a gene: 2. CDR3 in DNA: TGTGCCAGCAGTGAACTAGCGGGCCGCACAGATACGCAGTATTTT. This codes for CASSELAGRTDTQYF.